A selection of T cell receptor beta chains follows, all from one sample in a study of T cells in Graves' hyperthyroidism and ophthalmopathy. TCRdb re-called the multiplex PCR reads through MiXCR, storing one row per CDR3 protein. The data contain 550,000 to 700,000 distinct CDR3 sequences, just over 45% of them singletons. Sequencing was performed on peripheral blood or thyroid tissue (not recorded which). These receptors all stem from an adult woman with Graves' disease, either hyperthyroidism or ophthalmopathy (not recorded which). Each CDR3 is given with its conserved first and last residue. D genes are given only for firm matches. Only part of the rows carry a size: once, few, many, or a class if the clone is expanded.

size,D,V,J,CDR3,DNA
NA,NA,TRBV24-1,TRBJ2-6,CATSDSGANVLTF,TGTGCCACCAGTGATTCAGGGGCCAACGTCCTGACTTTC
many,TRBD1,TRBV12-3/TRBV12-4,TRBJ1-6,CASSEQGPNNSPLHF,TGTGCCAGCAGTGAACAGGGGCCCAATAATTCACCCCTCCACTTT
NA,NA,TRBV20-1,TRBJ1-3,CSASEGGNTIYF,TGCAGTGCTAGTGAGGGGGGAAACACCATATATTTT
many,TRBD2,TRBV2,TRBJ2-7,CASRGSLAGGSSYEQYF,TGTGCCAGCCGGGGGTCACTAGCGGGAGGGAGCTCCTACGAGCAGTACTTC
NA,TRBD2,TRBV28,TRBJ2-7,CASSFRMAGVYEQYF,TGTGCCAGCAGTTTCCGTATGGCGGGAGTATACGAGCAGTACTTC
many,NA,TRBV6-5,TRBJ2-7,CASSGGRPSSYEQYF,TGTGCCAGCAGCGGGGGCAGGCCGAGCTCCTACGAGCAGTACTTC
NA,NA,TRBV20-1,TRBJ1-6,CSASRGMSYNSPLHF,TGCAGTGCTAGTCGGGGGATGTCCTATAATTCACCCCTCCACTTT
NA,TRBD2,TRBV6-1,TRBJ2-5,CASRNWTSGIGETQYF,TGTGCCAGCAGGAACTGGACTAGCGGGATCGGTGAGACCCAGTACTTC
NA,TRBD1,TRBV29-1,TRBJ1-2,CSAGTGDYGYTF,TGCAGCGCAGGGACAGGGGACTATGGCTACACCTTC
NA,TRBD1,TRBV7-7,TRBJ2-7,CASSRDRGAVPEQYF,TGTGCTAGCAGCCGGGACAGGGGGGCGGTTCCCGAGCAGTACTTC
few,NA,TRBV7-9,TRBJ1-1,CASSLAVWGTEAFF,TGTGCCAGCAGCTTAGCAGTATGGGGCACTGAAGCTTTCTTT
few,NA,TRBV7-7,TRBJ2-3,CASSQSPIPTDTQYF,TGTGCTAGCAGCCAAAGTCCCATTCCCACAGATACGCAGTATTTT
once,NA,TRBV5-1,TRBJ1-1,CASSATVMNTEAFF,TGCGCCAGCAGCGCCACGGTTATGAACACTGAAGCTTTCTTT
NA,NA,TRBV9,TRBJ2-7,CASRDGQTQQYF,TGTGCCAGCAGGGACGGACAGACCCAGCAGTACTTC
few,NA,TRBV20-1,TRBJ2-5,CSANTLTLGAQYF,TGCAGTGCTAACACGTTAACCTTAGGGGCCCAGTACTTC
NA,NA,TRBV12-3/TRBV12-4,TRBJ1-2,CASSIGTVGGYTF,TGTGCCAGCAGCATTGGGACGGTGGGTGGCTACACCTTC
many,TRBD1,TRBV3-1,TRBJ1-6,CASSQGRGQGHSPLHF,TGTGCCAGCAGCCAAGGAAGGGGACAGGGTCATTCACCCCTCCACTTT
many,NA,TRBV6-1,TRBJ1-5,CASIGLNQPQHF,TGTGCCAGCATTGGACTGAATCAGCCCCAGCATTTT
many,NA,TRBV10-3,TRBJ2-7,CAISQGFYEQYF,TGTGCCATCAGCCAGGGTTTCTACGAGCAGTACTTC
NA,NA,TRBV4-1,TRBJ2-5,CASSQPTGQETQYF,TGCGCCAGCAGCCAACCCACAGGGCAAGAGACCCAGTACTTC
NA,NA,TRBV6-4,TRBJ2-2,CASSKRAGELFF,TGTGCCAGCAGTAAGAGAGCCGGGGAGCTGTTTTTT
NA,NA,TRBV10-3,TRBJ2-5,CAINQGLKETQYF,TGTGCCATCAACCAGGGACTGAAAGAGACCCAGTACTTC
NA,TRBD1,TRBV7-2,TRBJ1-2,CASSDGQGRGYTF,TGTGCCAGCAGCGACGGACAGGGTAGAGGCTACACCTTC
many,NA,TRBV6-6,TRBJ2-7,CASSYPGEYEQYF,TGTGCCAGCAGTTACCCCGGGGAGTACGAGCAGTACTTC
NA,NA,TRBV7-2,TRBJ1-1,CASSFGQRKVFF,TGTGCCAGCAGCTTTGGTCAACGGAAGGTCTTCTTT
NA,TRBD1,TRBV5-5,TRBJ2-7,CASSLWGQSYEQYF,TGTGCCAGCAGCTTATGGGGACAGTCTTACGAGCAGTACTTC
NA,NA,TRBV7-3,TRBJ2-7,CASSAGRNTGEQYF,TGTGCCAGCAGCGCGGGACGAAACACCGGGGAGCAGTACTTC